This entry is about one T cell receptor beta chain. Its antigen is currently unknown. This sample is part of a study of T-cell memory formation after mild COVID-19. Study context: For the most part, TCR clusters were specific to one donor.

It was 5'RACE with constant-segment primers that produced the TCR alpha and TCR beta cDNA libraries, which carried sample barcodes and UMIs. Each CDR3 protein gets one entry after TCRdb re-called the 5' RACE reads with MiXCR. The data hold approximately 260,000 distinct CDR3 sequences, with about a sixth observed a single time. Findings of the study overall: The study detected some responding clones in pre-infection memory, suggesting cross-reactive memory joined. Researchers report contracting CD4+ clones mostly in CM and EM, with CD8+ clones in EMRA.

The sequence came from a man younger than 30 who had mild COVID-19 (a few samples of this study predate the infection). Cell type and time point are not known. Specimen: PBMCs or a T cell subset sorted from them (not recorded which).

This chain's CDR3 is CASRAPGRTDEQYF. CDR3 nucleotide sequence: TGTGCCAGCAGAGCACCAGGCCGAACGGACGAGCAGTACTTC. The chain has TRBV5-5 and TRBJ2-7; D is undetermined. The CDR3 has 14 amino acids. V was trimmed by 5 bases and J by 5 bases, leaving 17 bases between them. The germline gives CDR1 SGHKS, CDR2 YYEKEE (reference sequence).